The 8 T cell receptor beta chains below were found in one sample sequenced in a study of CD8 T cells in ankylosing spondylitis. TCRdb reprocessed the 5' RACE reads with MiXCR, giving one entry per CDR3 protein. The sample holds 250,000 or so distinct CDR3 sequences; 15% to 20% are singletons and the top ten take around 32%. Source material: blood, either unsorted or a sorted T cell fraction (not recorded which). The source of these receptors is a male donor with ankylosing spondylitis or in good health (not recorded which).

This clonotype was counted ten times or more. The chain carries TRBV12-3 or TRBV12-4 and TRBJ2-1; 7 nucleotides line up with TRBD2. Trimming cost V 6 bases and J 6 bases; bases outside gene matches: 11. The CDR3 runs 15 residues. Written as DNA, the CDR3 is TGTGCCAGCAGCCTTCCGGCGGGAGAACCCAATGAGCAGTTCTTC. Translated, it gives CASSLPAGEPNEQFF.

This CDR3 reads CASSAHSGSVTDTQYF. As DNA, the CDR3 is TGTGCCAGCAGTGCCCATAGCGGGAGCGTCACAGATACGCAGTATTTT. The chain has TRBV28 and TRBJ2-3; 9 bases agree with TRBD2. This CDR3 is built from 16 residues. Germline assignment: CDR1 MDHEN and CDR2 SYDVKM. Losses at the gene ends were 5 bases for V and 2 bases for J; bases not matched to a gene: 8.

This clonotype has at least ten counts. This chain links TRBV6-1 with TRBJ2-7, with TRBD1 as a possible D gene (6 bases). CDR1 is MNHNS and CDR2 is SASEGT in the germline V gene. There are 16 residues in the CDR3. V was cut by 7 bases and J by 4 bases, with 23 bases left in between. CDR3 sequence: CASTEGPPQGSYEQYF. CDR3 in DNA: TGTGCCAGCACCGAAGGGCCCCCACAGGGCAGTTACGAGCAGTACTTC.

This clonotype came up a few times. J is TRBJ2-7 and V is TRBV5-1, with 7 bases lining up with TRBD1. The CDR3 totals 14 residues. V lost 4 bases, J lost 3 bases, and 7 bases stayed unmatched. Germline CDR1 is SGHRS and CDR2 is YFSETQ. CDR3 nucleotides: TGCGCCAGCAGCCCTCGACAGGGATTCTACGAGCAGTACTTC. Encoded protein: CASSPRQGFYEQYF.

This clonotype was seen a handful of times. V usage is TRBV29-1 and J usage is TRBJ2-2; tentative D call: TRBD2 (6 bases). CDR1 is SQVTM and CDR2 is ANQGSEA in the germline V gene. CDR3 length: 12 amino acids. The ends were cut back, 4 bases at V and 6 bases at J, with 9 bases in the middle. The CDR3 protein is CSVGEAAGELFF. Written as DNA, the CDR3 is TGCAGCGTTGGGGAGGCGGCCGGGGAGCTGTTTTTT.

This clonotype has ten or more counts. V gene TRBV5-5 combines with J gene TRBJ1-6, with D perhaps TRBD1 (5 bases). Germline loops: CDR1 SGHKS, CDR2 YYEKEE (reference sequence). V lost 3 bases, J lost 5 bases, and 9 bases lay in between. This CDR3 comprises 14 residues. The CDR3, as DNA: TGTGCCAGCAGCTCTCGAGGGGATAATTCACCCCTCCACTTT. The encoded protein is CASSSRGDNSPLHF.

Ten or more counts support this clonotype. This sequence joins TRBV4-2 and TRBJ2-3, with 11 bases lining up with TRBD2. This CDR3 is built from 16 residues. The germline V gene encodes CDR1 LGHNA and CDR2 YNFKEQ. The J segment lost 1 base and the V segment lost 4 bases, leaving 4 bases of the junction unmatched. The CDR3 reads CASSLAGGPGTDTQYF. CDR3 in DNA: TGTGCCAGCAGCCTAGCGGGAGGGCCCGGCACAGATACGCAGTATTTT.

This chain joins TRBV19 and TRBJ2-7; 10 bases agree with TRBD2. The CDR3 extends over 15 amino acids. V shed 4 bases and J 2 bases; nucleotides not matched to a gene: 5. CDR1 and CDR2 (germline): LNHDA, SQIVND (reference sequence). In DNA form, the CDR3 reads TGTGCCAGTAGTACCCGTACTAGCGGGACCTACGAGCAGTACTTC. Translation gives CASSTRTSGTYEQYF.